The 6 T cell receptor beta chains given below trace back to one sample, sequenced in a study of cytomegalovirus exposure and HLA in healthy donors. Vbeta (60) and Jbeta (13) primers were used in the PCR. Using immunoSEQ multiplex PCR, the repertoire was profiled, and TCRdb retains in-frame clones only, with some absent. Recorded here are 40,000 to 45,000 clones; the top ten clones represent approximately 2%. Sequenced material: PBMCs. Every receptor here comes from a woman aged 25 to 39 in good health and CMV-seronegative.

The chain couples TRBV13 to TRBJ2-2; D gene unclear. CDR1 and CDR2 (germline): PRHDT, FYEKMQ (reference sequence). Trimming stripped 4 bases from V and 4 bases from J, with 13 bases between. This CDR3 comprises 15 residues. CDR3 amino acids: CASSSRGVATGELFF. CDR3 DNA: TGTGCCAGCAGCTCGCGAGGAGTTGCCACCGGGGAGCTGTTTTTT.

The rearrangement uses TRBV9 and TRBJ2-7, with TRBD2 identical over 8 bases. V lost 2 bases, J lost 3 bases, and 10 bases stayed unmatched. The CDR3 runs to 16 residues. The germline V gene has CDR1 SGDLS and CDR2 YYNGEE. The CDR3 reads CASSVSGLARDYEQYF. DNA for the CDR3: TGTGCCAGCAGCGTGTCAGGACTAGCTCGGGACTACGAGCAGTACTTC.

The chain is built from TRBV5-1 and TRBJ2-7; perhaps TRBD2 as D (5 bases). The CDR3 spans 14 residues. The germline V gene has CDR1 SGHRS and CDR2 YFSETQ. With 6 bases removed from V and 3 bases from J, the gap between germline ends came to 16 bases. The CDR3 DNA is TGCGCCAGCAAGATTTCCGGGGTTGTCTACGAGCAGTACTTC. This sequence encodes CASKISGVVYEQYF.

This rearrangement joins TRBV6-6 to TRBJ2-7; no clear D. V was shortened by 2 bases and J by 0 bases, with 8 bases between the two germline ends. Per the germline V gene, CDR1 is MNHNY and CDR2 is SVGAGI (reference sequence). The CDR3 sequence is 14 residues long. The CDR3, as DNA: TGTGCCAGCAGTTACGGGCAGCCCTCCTACGAGCAGTACTTC. This codes for CASSYGQPSYEQYF.

The chain uses TRBV4-2 and TRBJ1-1; no firm D call. Trimming pared 0 bases from V and 1 base from J, leaving 6 bases between. Per the germline V gene, CDR1 is LGHNA and CDR2 is YNFKEQ. The CDR3 consists of 14 residues. This chain's CDR3 is CASSQDFRNTEAFF. The CDR3, as DNA: TGTGCCAGCAGCCAAGACTTCAGGAACACTGAAGCTTTCTTT.

The chain is built from TRBV4-1 and TRBJ2-7, with D perhaps matching TRBD2 (5 bases). Germline lookup yields CDR1 MGHRA and CDR2 YSYEKL. This CDR3 comprises 15 residues. V was cut by 3 bases and J by 3 bases, with 15 bases left in between. The DNA for the CDR3 is TGCGCCAGCAGCCATGAAGCAAACGGGAACTACGAGCAGTACTTC. Translating gives CASSHEANGNYEQYF.